These 4 T cell receptor beta chains originate from one sample sequenced in a study of T cells in Graves' hyperthyroidism and ophthalmopathy. Amplified regions were TCR beta CDR3 sequences from RNA transcripts. The HTBI primer set was used in a first-round RT-PCR of the TCR CDR3. TCRdb used MiXCR to reprocess the multiplex PCR reads, holding one entry per CDR3 protein. This table has 150,000 to 200,000 distinct CDR3 sequences, about a sixth appearing once. The specimen was blood. Receptors were obtained from a woman aged 45-59 years with Graves' hyperthyroidism.

The V and J genes are TRBV20-1 and TRBJ2-1, with a weak D call TRBD2 (5 bases). V was pared by 1 base and J by 0 bases, with 10 bases between. CDR3 length: 15 amino acids. Per germline, CDR1 DFQATT and CDR2 SNEGSKA (reference sequence). This chain's CDR3 is CSARAGMSSYNEQFF. In DNA form, the CDR3 reads TGCAGTGCTAGAGCGGGGATGAGCTCCTACAATGAGCAGTTCTTC.

This clonotype was picked up many times. The chain joins TRBV6-5 to TRBJ2-7; 10 bases agree with TRBD1. The CDR3 length is 15 residues. Germline loops: CDR1 MNHEY, CDR2 SVGAGI. V shed 2 bases and J 7 bases; nucleotides not matched to a gene: 8. The DNA of the CDR3 is TGTGCCAGCAGTTACGGGGACAGGGGTTTTCGAGAGCAGTACTTC. It codes for CASSYGDRGFREQYF.

This clonotype appeared many times. This rearrangement joins TRBV2 to TRBJ2-3, with TRBD2 matching over 7 bases. V lost 11 bases, J lost 2 bases, and 7 bases stayed unmatched. The germline V gene has CDR1 SNHLY and CDR2 FYNNEI. The CDR3 is 13 amino acids. Here the CDR3 reads CALAGEHTDTQYF. The CDR3 DNA reads TGTGCCCTGGCGGGGGAACACACAGATACGCAGTATTTT. The full variable domain, rest sourced from reference TRBV2 and TRBJ2-3, is EPEVTQTPSHQVTQMGQEVILRCVPISNHLYFYWYRQILGQKVEFLVSFYNNEISEKSEIFDDQFSVERPDGSNFTLKIRSTKLEDSAMYFCALAGEHTDTQYFGPGTRLTVL.

In this sample, this clonotype turned up many times. The chain has TRBV12-3 or TRBV12-4 and TRBJ1-1; a possible D gene is TRBD1 (5 bases). The CDR3 totals 12 residues. V was clipped by 5 bases and J by 6 bases, with 10 bases between them. The CDR3 sequence is CASSPYRSEAFF. In DNA form, the CDR3 reads TGTGCCAGCAGTCCATACAGGTCTGAAGCTTTCTTT.